A single sample gave rise to the 13 T cell receptor beta chains below, sequenced in a study of CD8 T cells in ankylosing spondylitis. TCRdb recomputed calls from the 5' RACE reads with MiXCR, one row per CDR3 protein. The sample holds 300,000 to 350,000 distinct CDR3 sequences, less than 25% seen once. Sequencing input: blood, either unsorted or a sorted T cell fraction (not recorded which). These receptors originate from a female donor with ankylosing spondylitis or in good health (not recorded which).

The sample holds one count of this clonotype. J is TRBJ2-7 and V is TRBV7-2, with TRBD2 as a possible D gene (5 bases). This CDR3 has 17 amino acids. V shed 3 bases and J shed 4 bases, with 22 bases lying between them. The germline CDR1 and CDR2 sequences are SGHTA and FQGNSA. CDR3 DNA: TGTGCCAGCAGCTTGAGCGGTGCTCTTATCCGGCCTTACGAGCAGTACTTC. Its protein is CASSLSGALIRPYEQYF.

The V and J genes are TRBV7-3 and TRBJ2-1, with D perhaps TRBD1 (5 bases). This CDR3 has 15 amino acids. The V end lost 0 bases, the J end lost 10 bases, and 16 bases lay between the germline ends. Germline loops: CDR1 SGHTA, CDR2 FQGTGA. CDR3 amino acids: CASSLTPGEGVEQFF. As DNA, the CDR3 is TGTGCCAGCAGCTTAACCCCTGGGGAAGGGGTAGAGCAGTTCTTC.

The chain carries TRBV10-3 and TRBJ2-7; 7 positions match TRBD1. The CDR3 covers 14 residues. V trimming: 7 bases; J trimming: 4 bases; junction bases outside the gene matches: 10. Per germline, CDR1 ENHRY and CDR2 SYGVKD. For the CDR3, the DNA is TGTGCCATCATACTAGGGGGCAGCACGTACGAGCAGTACTTC. It yields the protein CAIILGGSTYEQYF.

The rearrangement uses TRBV20-1 and TRBJ2-3; 12 positions agree with TRBD2. In germline, CDR1 is DFQATT, CDR2 SNEGSKA (reference sequence). J lost 13 bases, V lost 1 base, and 12 bases had no gene match. The CDR3 runs 15 residues. CDR3 coding DNA: TGCAGTGCTAGAGGCTCCCAACTAGCGGGAGGTATTGAGTATTTT. Protein: CSARGSQLAGGIEYF.

This clonotype was observed a few times. The CDR3 sequence: CASSSIREGAEAFF. CDR3 bases: TGTGCCAGCAGTTCAATCAGGGAGGGGGCTGAAGCTTTCTTT. The V call is TRBV12-3 or TRBV12-4, the J call TRBJ1-1; D possibly corresponds to TRBD1 (6 bases). This CDR3 has 14 residues. Trimming took 4 bases from V and 6 from J, leaving 15 bases between them.

V gene TRBV10-3 combines with J gene TRBJ2-6; D not resolved. The CDR3 extends over 15 amino acids. CDR1 ENHRY and CDR2 SYGVKD come from the germline V gene. V dropped 7 bases and J dropped 0 bases, with 10 bases sitting between them. The CDR3 DNA reads TGTGCCATCACGAGGTCTGTCTCTGGGGCCAACGTCCTGACTTTC. Translated: CAITRSVSGANVLTF.

V and J are TRBV18 and TRBJ2-7; D possibly corresponds to TRBD1 (6 bases). Germline CDR1 and CDR2: KGHSH and LQKENI. The CDR3 contains 14 residues. V was cut by 2 bases and J by 2 bases, with 10 bases left in between. CDR3 amino acids: CASSPRTDPYEQYF. In nucleotides, the CDR3 is TGTGCCAGCTCACCAAGGACAGACCCCTACGAGCAGTACTTC. Supplemented by reference TRBV18 and TRBJ2-7, the full variable domain reads NAGVMQNPRHLVRRRGQEARLRCSPMKGHSHVYWYRQLPEEGLKFMVYLQKENIIDESGMPKERFSAEFPKEGPSILRIQQVVRGDSAAYFCASSPRTDPYEQYFGPGTRLTVT.

This clonotype was recorded at least ten times. This chain uses TRBV29-1 with TRBJ2-1, with D maybe TRBD2 (5 bases). Germline V gene data show CDR1 as SQVTM and CDR2 as ANQGSEA. This CDR3 has 14 residues. V was shortened by 5 bases and J by 5 bases, with 16 bases between the two germline ends. This chain's CDR3 is CSVCPRTSNNEQFF. The CDR3 DNA reads as TGCAGCGTTTGCCCCCGGACTTCGAACAATGAGCAGTTCTTC.

The chain couples TRBV20-1 to TRBJ2-7, with TRBD1 as a possible D gene (6 bases). CDR1 is DFQATT and CDR2 is SNEGSKA in the germline V gene (reference sequence). This CDR3 contains 13 residues. Trimming took off 5 bases at V and 2 bases at J, with 13 bases between the two ends. The CDR3 spells CSARETGTYEQYF. In nucleotides, the CDR3 is TGCAGTGCTCGTGAGACAGGAACCTACGAGCAGTACTTC.

This chain connects TRBV20-1 to TRBJ2-3, with D possibly being TRBD2 (6 bases). CDR3 size: 14 residues. The V gene lost 6 bases and the J gene lost 0 bases, with 13 bases spanning the gap. Germline V gene sequence: CDR1 DFQATT, CDR2 SNEGSKA (reference sequence). The CDR3 bases are TGCAGTGCCCTGGGACTCCTAAGCACAGATACGCAGTATTTT. The encoded protein is CSALGLLSTDTQYF.

J is TRBJ2-3 and V is TRBV21-1; TRBD2 is the table's D call, not checked against the DNA. TRBV21-1 is assigned pseudogene status. CDR3 length: 16 amino acids. The CDR3 loop is CASSPVLAENLDTQYF. CDR3 sequence (DNA): TGTGCCAGCAGCCCTGTGTTAGCGGAAAATTTAGATACGCAGTATTTT.

In this sample, this clonotype turned up many times. The V call is TRBV20-1, the J call TRBJ1-2; TRBD1 matches at 7 bases. Germline-derived CDR1 and CDR2 are DFQATT and SNEGSKA (reference sequence). The CDR3 has 13 residues. Trimming at V came to 8 bases and at J to 7 bases, leaving 13 bases not matched to a gene. The CDR3 sequence: CSPPHRGSLGYTF. The CDR3 region has the DNA TGCAGTCCCCCCCACAGGGGCTCTCTTGGCTACACCTTC.

This clonotype occurred a few times. This chain connects TRBV20-1 to TRBJ1-6, with unresolved D. This CDR3 is 13 amino acids long. Trimming cost V 0 bases and J 7 bases, with 7 bases left between them. Germline V CDR1 and CDR2: DFQATT, SNEGSKA (reference sequence). CDR3 bases: TGCAGTGCTAGAGACCCAAGGAATTCACCCCTCCACTTT. Protein sequence: CSARDPRNSPLHF.